These 9 T cell receptor beta chains originate from one sample sequenced in a study of blood T cell repertoires in COVID-19 (dated by TCRdb to about 2020). Library preparation used the immunoSEQ multiplex PCR assay. TCRdb stores this immuneACCESS table with in-frame sequences only. Part of the clones is absent; in the studies checked, under half of the shortfall reflects unresolved V genes, and no reason is known for the rest. The table for this sample lists 100,000 or so clones; roughly 82% of them were counted only once. The top ten clonotypes cover more than 5.5% of the sample. The sequencing sample was made of peripheral blood. All receptors derive from a man in his fifties or sixties with active or convalescent COVID-19.

The genes are TRBV6-2 or TRBV6-3 and TRBJ2-2; D perhaps matches TRBD2 (6 bases). The germline gives CDR1 MNHEY, CDR2 SVGEGT. V was cut by 4 bases and J by 0 bases, with 12 bases left in between. The CDR3 contains 16 residues. CDR3 nucleotide sequence: TGTGCCAGCAGTTCCCCCGGGACTTCGAACACCGGGGAGCTGTTTTTT. It codes for CASSSPGTSNTGELFF.

This chain joins TRBV11-2 and TRBJ1-1; 9 bases align to TRBD1. The CDR3 is made up of 17 amino acids. The V gene end was trimmed by 1 base and the J gene end by 2 bases; junction bases not matched to a gene: 8. CDR1 and CDR2 (germline): SGHAT, FQNNGV. The CDR3: CASSLAWTGVLNTEAFF. The CDR3 region has the DNA TGTGCCAGCAGCTTAGCTTGGACAGGGGTTTTAAACACTGAAGCTTTCTTT.

The chain employs TRBV7-2 and TRBJ2-7, with a tentative D call TRBD2 (5 bases). The CDR3 is made up of 15 amino acids. In germline, CDR1 is SGHTA, CDR2 FQGNSA. V lost 1 base to trimming and J lost 5 bases, with 15 bases between them. The CDR3 region has the DNA TGTGCCAGCAGCTTAGTCTTTGGGGAGTGGAACGAGCAGTACTTC. This encodes CASSLVFGEWNEQYF.

The chain joins TRBV21-1 to TRBJ1-1; TRBD1, as called in the table, went unchecked against the DNA. TRBV21-1 is a pseudogene. CDR3 size: 15 residues. The CDR3 loop reads CASSTPPTMNTEAFF. For the CDR3, the DNA is TGTGCCAGCAGCACCCCCCCAACAATGAACACTGAAGCTTTCTTT.

The V gene is TRBV6-5, the J gene TRBJ2-3, with D possibly TRBD2 on 6 matching bases. Germline CDR1 is MNHEY and CDR2 is SVGAGI. The ends were cut back, 0 bases at V and 5 bases at J, with 12 bases in the middle. The CDR3 loop spans 15 amino acids. CDR3 nucleotide sequence: TGTGCCAGCAGTTACTCGAGGCGGGGTGGAGATACGCAGTATTTT. Its translation is CASSYSRRGGDTQYF.

The chain uses TRBV6-6 and TRBJ1-5; D possibly corresponds to TRBD1 (6 bases). The CDR3 consists of 15 residues. Trimming stripped 5 bases from V and 0 bases from J, with 11 bases between. Looked up from germline, CDR1 is MNHNY and CDR2 is SVGAGI (reference sequence). The CDR3 DNA reads as TGTGCCAGCAGTGACTGGACAGATAGCAATCAGCCCCAGCATTTT. Its protein is CASSDWTDSNQPQHF.

This CDR3 reads CASSDRLAGGQETQYF. In nucleotides, the CDR3 is TGTGCCAGCAGCGATCGACTAGCGGGGGGGCAAGAGACCCAGTACTTC. The chain joins TRBV9 to TRBJ2-5, with 14 positions matching TRBD2. This CDR3 has 16 amino acids. Looked up from germline, CDR1 is SGDLS and CDR2 is YYNGEE. The V gene end was trimmed by 3 bases and the J gene end by 2 bases; junction bases not matched to a gene: 3.

This clone is labeled as medium-sized. V is TRBV6-6 and J is TRBJ2-3, with 7 bases fitting TRBD1. From germline, CDR1 is MNHNY and CDR2 SVGAGI (reference sequence). This CDR3 is built from 15 residues. Trimming at V came to 2 bases and at J to 2 bases, leaving 4 bases not matched to a gene. CDR3 in amino acids: CASSYGTEDTDTQYF. DNA of the CDR3: TGTGCCAGCAGTTACGGGACAGAGGACACAGATACGCAGTATTTT.

A single count supports this clone. The chain couples TRBV24-1 to TRBJ2-1; the D is unclear. V shed 9 bases and J shed 8 bases, with 13 bases lying between them. The CDR3 length is 12 residues. Germline V gives CDR1 KGHDR, CDR2 SFDVKD. The CDR3 bases are TGTGCCACCCGCCCGGGTAAGGATGAGCAGTTCTTC. Translated, it gives CATRPGKDEQFF.